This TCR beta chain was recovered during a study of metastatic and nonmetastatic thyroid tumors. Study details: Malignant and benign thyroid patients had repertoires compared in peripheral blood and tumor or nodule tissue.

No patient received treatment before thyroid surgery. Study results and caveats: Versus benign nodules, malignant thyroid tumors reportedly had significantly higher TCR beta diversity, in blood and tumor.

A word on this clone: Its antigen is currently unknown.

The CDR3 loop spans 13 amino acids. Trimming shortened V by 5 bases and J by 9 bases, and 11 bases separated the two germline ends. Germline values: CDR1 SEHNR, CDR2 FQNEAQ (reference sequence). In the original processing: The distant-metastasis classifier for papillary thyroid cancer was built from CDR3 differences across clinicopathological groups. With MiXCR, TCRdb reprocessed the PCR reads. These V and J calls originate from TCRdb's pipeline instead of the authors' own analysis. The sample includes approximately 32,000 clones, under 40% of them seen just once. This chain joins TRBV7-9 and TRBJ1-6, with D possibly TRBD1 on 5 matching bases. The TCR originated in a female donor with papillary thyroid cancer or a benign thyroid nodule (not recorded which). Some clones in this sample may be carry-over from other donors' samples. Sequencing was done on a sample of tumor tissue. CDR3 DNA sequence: TGTGCCAGCAGCGCAACCGGGGGTTCACCCCTCCACTTT. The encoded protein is CASSATGGSPLHF.